The 7 T cell receptor beta chains reported below all come from one sample, sequenced in a study of T-cell memory formation after mild COVID-19. TCRdb re-derived calls from the 5' RACE reads in MiXCR, one entry per CDR3 protein. There are 300,000 to 350,000 distinct CDR3 sequences in the sample; 15% to 20% occur only once, and more than 20% lies in the top ten. What was sequenced was PBMCs or a T cell subset sorted from them (not recorded which). These receptors all come from a man between 18 and 29 years old who had mild COVID-19 (a few samples of this study predate the infection). Cell type and time point are not known.

The CDR3 nucleotides read TGTGCCAGCACCCCTAAGCTTCGGGGGTACACTGAAGCTTTCTTT. This sequence encodes CASTPKLRGYTEAFF. V and J are TRBV7-8 and TRBJ1-1, with D perhaps matching TRBD1 (5 bases). The CDR3 covers 15 residues. The germline CDR1 and CDR2 sequences are SGHVS and FQNEAQ. V was pared by 7 bases and J by 3 bases, with 18 bases between.

This clonotype was seen more than once but under ten times. J is TRBJ2-5 and V is TRBV18; D is uncertain. CDR1 is KGHSH and CDR2 is LQKENI in the germline V gene. The CDR3 extends over 15 amino acids. The ends were cut back, 3 bases at V and 2 bases at J, with 13 bases in the middle. The CDR3 nucleotides read TGTGCCAGCTCACCTACAGTTGGGGAACAAGAGACCCAGTACTTC. It yields the protein CASSPTVGEQETQYF.

This clonotype appeared a few times. The chain has TRBV20-1 and TRBJ1-5; the match to TRBD1 covers 7 bases. Germline-derived CDR1 and CDR2 are DFQATT and SNEGSKA (reference sequence). The J segment lost 2 bases and the V segment lost 5 bases, leaving 3 bases of the junction unmatched. The CDR3 is 13 residues long. The CDR3 region has the DNA TGCAGTGCTGAGGGGGCAGGCAATCAGCCCCAGCATTTT. Its protein is CSAEGAGNQPQHF.

This rearrangement joins TRBV20-1 to TRBJ1-4, with a tentative D call TRBD1 (6 bases). The V gene lost 1 base and the J gene lost 5 bases, with 11 bases spanning the gap. CDR1 and CDR2 from the germline V gene are DFQATT and SNEGSKA (reference sequence). The CDR3 is 14 amino acids. CDR3 nucleotide sequence: TGCAGTGCTAGAGTCGGTACAGGGAATGAAAAACTGTTTTTT. It translates to CSARVGTGNEKLFF.

For the CDR3, the DNA is TGTGCCACCAGCAGAGATAGGAAAAACACCATATATTTT. This translates into CATSRDRKNTIYF. The J gene is TRBJ1-3, the V gene TRBV15; D is undetermined. V was pared by 0 bases and J by 6 bases, with 6 bases between. Germline loops: CDR1 LNHNV, CDR2 YYDKDF (reference sequence). The CDR3 runs to 13 residues.

The chain uses TRBV7-9 and TRBJ1-1, with no clear D. From germline, CDR1 is SEHNR and CDR2 FQNEAQ (reference sequence). This CDR3 contains 15 residues. Trimming took off 5 bases at V and 3 bases at J, with 16 bases between the two ends. The CDR3 here is CASSPRQPGYTEAFF. CDR3 DNA sequence: TGTGCCAGCAGCCCGCGGCAGCCGGGGTACACTGAAGCTTTCTTT.

V gene TRBV18 combines with J gene TRBJ1-2; D gene unclear. The germline CDR1 and CDR2 sequences are KGHSH and LQKENI. The CDR3 totals 12 residues. Trimming shortened V by 1 base and J by 8 bases, and 8 bases separated the two germline ends. The CDR3 DNA reads TGTGCCAGCTCACCACAAGGCGGAGGCTACACCTTC. This codes for CASSPQGGGYTF.